The clone carrying this T cell receptor (beta chain) was seen ten or more times. MiXCR, run by TCRdb on the 5' RACE reads, gives a single entry per CDR3 protein. The sample includes about 69,000 distinct CDR3 sequences, approximately 10% seen only once; the top ten take around 6.3%. The V and J ends lost 3 bases and 0 bases respectively, with 15 bases between them. Looked up from germline, CDR1 is SEHNR and CDR2 is FQNEAQ (reference sequence). The length of the CDR3 is 17 residues. The record originates from a study of early T cells in non-severe SARS-CoV-2 infection. Background on the study: It was bulk RNA from unsorted whole blood that was sequenced, and the chains were unpaired.

The rearrangement uses TRBV7-9 and TRBJ2-1, with a possible D match to TRBD1 (6 bases). The sequencing sample was made of whole blood. This TCR was sampled from an adult who was a healthcare worker with PCR-confirmed SARS-CoV-2 infection or an uninfected control (not recorded which). CDR3 DNA sequence: TGTGCCAGCAGCTTCTACAGGGTAGATAGCTCCTACAATGAGCAGTTCTTC. Amino acid sequence: CASSFYRVDSSYNEQFF.